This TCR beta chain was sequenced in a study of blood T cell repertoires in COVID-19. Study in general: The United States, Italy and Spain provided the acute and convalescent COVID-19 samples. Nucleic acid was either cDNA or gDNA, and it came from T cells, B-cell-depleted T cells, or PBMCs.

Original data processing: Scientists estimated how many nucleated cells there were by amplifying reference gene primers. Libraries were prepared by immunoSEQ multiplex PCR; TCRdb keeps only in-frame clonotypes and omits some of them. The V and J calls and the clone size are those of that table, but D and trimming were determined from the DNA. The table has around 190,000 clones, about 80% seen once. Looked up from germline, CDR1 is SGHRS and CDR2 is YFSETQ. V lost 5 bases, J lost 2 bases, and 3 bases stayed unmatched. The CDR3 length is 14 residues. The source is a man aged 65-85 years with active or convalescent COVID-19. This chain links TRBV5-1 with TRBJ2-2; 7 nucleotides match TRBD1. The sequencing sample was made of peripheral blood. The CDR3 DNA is TGCGCCAGCAGAGGACAGGTTAACACCGGGGAGCTGTTTTTT. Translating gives CASRGQVNTGELFF.